This T cell receptor (beta chain) was recovered during a study of post-analysis software for immune sequencing data. Turning to the study itself: Included among the disease courses, which were recorded for the cohort, were relapsing-remitting, secondary progressive and progressive-relapsing multiple sclerosis.

The CDR3 is 18 amino acids. Germline V gives CDR1 MDHEN, CDR2 SYDVKM. V lost 8 bases to trimming and J lost 3 bases, with 26 bases between them. Presence of unique molecular identifiers characterized the TCR beta cDNA libraries. A population of roughly 0.85 to 11 million T cells gave rise to roughly 490,000 cDNA molecules. A single record per CDR3 protein comes from TCRdb applying MiXCR to the PCR reads. The table records about 210,000 distinct CDR3 sequences, 29% of them present only once. Study results and limitations: TRBV segments more frequent in patients than in controls numbered roughly 5 and included TRBV5-6, TRBV5-1 and TRBV20-1. When the samples were clustered directly with F measure, those that had been prepared in the same batch showed strong co-clustering. There was significantly lower normalized Chao1 diversity in multiple sclerosis patients than in controls.

This clonotype was seen at least ten times. The antigen is undetermined. Sequencing was carried out using blood. The sequence derives from a girl under 18 with multiple sclerosis. This chain uses TRBV28 with TRBJ1-5, with D perhaps matching TRBD1 (5 bases). The CDR3 nucleotides read TGTGCCAGCCTTCGTCCCGGGACGGTAAAGGTGTTCAATCAGCCCCAGCATTTT. Protein product: CASLRPGTVKVFNQPQHF.